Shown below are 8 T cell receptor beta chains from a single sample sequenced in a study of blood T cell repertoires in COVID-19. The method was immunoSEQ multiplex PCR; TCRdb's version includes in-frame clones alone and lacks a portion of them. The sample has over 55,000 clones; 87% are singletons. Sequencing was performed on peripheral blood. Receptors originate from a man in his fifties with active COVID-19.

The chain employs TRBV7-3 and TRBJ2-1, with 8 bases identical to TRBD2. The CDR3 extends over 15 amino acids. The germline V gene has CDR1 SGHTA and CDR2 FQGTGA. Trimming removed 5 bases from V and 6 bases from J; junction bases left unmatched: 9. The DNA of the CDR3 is TGTGCCAGCAGCCCGGGACTAGGGAGCATCAATGAGCAGTTCTTC. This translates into CASSPGLGSINEQFF.

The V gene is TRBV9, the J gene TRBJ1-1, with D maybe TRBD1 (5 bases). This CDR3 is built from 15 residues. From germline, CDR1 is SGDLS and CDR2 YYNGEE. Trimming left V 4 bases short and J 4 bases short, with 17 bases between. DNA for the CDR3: TGTGCCAGCAGCCCCCGTCGGGGGGGGTTCACTGAAGCTTTCTTT. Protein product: CASSPRRGGFTEAFF.

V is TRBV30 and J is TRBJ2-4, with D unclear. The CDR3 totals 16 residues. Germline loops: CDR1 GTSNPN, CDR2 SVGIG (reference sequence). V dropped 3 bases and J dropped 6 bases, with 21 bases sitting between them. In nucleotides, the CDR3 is TGTGCCTGGAGCGCCGGGTGGCCCGGCCCGGGAAACATTCAGTACTTC. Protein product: CAWSAGWPGPGNIQYF.

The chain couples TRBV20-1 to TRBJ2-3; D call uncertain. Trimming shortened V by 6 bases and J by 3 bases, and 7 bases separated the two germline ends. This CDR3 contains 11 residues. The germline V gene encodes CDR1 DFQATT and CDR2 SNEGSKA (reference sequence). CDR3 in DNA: TGCAGTGCGTCGCGAACAGATACGCAGTATTTT. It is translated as CSASRTDTQYF.

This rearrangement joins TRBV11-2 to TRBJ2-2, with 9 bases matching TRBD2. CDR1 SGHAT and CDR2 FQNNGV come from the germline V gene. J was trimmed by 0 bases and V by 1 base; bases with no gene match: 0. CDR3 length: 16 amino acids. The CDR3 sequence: CASSLGGRANTGELFF. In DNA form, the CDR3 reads TGTGCCAGCAGCTTAGGCGGGAGGGCGAACACCGGGGAGCTGTTTTTT. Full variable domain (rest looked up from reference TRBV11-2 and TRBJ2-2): EAGVAQSPRYKIIEKRQSVAFWCNPISGHATLYWYQQILGQGPKLLIQFQNNGVVDDSQLPKDRFSAERLKGVDSTLKIQPAKLEDSAVYLCASSLGGRANTGELFFGEGSRLTVL.

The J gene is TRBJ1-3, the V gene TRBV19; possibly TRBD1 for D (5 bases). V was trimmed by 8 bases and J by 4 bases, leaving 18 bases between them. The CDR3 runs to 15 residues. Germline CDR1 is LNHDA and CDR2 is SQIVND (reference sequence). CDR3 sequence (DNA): TGTGCCAGTCAGGGCCTTATGGGGATCGGAAACACCATATATTTT. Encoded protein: CASQGLMGIGNTIYF.

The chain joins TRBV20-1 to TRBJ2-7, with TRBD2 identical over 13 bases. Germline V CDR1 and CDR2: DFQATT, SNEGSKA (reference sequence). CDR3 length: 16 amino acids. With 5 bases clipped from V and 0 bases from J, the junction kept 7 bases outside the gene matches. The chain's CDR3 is CSAGGLAGVTSYEQYF. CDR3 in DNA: TGCAGTGCTGGTGGACTAGCGGGGGTTACCTCCTACGAGCAGTACTTC.

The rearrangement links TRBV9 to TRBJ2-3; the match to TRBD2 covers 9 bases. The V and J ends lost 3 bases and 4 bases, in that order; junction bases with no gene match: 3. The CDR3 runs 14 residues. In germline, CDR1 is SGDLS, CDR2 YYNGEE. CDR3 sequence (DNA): TGTGCCAGCAGCGCCGGGACTAGCCCAGATACGCAGTATTTT. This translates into CASSAGTSPDTQYF.